This passage covers 2 T cell receptor beta chains from one sample sequenced in a study of shared clonotypes between healthy human individuals. Some clones are missing from TCRdb's copy, which holds only in-frame ones; the method was immunoSEQ multiplex PCR. The sample consists of millions of clones, about 94% of them appearing once. Positive CCR7 selection of CD45RO-negative cells yielded the naive CD8 cells, and terminally differentiated effector memory CD45RA+ cells were excluded. Material: naive CD8+ T cells sorted from blood. These receptors were collected from a man aged 18 to 30 in good health.

The V call is TRBV27, the J call TRBJ2-1; D is uncertain. The CDR3 extends over 16 amino acids. V was trimmed by 2 bases and J by 3 bases, leaving 14 bases between them. The germline CDR1 and CDR2 sequences are MNHEY and SMNVEV (reference sequence). The DNA for the CDR3 is TGTGCCAGCAGTTTAGGGCCTAACCCCGTCTACAATGAGCAGTTCTTC. Translation gives CASSLGPNPVYNEQFF.

The sample holds a few counts of this clone. This sample also contains other DNA sequences that code for the same CDR3. The genes are TRBV29-1 and TRBJ2-3; 9 nucleotides match TRBD1. CDR3 length: 14 amino acids. The J segment lost 4 bases and the V segment lost 1 base, leaving 3 bases of the junction unmatched. Germline V CDR1 and CDR2: SQVTM, ANQGSEA. This CDR3 is CSVEGGQGPDTQYF. The CDR3, as DNA: TGCAGCGTTGAAGGGGGACAGGGCCCAGATACGCAGTATTTT.